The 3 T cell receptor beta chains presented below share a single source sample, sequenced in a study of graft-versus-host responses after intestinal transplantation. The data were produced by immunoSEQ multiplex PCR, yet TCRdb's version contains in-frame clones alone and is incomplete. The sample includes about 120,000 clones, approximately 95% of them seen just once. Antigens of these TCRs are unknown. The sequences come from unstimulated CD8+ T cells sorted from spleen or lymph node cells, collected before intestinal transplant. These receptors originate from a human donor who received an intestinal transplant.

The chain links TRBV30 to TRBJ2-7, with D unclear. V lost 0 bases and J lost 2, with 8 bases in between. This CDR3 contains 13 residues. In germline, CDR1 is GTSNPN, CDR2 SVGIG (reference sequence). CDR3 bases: TGTGCCTGGAGTGTCGGCAGCGCCTACGAGCAGTACTTC. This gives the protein CAWSVGSAYEQYF.

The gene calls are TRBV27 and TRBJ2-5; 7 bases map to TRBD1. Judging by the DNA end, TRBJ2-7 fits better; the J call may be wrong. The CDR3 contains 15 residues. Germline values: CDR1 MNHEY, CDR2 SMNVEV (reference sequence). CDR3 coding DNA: TGTGCCAGCAGTTTCTACAGGGGAATCACCTACGAGCAGTACTTC. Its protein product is CASSFYRGITYEQYF.

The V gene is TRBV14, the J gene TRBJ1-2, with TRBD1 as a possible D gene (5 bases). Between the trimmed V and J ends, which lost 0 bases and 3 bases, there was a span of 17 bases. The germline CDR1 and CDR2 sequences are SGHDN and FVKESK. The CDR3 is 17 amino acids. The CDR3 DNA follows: TGTGCCAGCAGCCAAGATCTCATCCCCGGGGCTGACTATGGCTACACCTTC. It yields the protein CASSQDLIPGADYGYTF.